The 6 T cell receptor beta chains listed next were all sequenced from one sample in a study of CXCR3-negative and CXCR3-positive naive CD8 T cells. 5' RACE that incorporated UMI labels was used to prepare the TRB cDNA libraries. TCRdb re-called the 5' RACE reads and shows each CDR3 protein once, DNA omitted. The data include tens of thousands of distinct CDR3 sequences; the top ten clones carry 1.6%. Input material: naive CXCR3- CD8+ T cells from blood. Stated subset: CD45RO-CCR7+CD27+CD95- naive CD8+ T cells lacking CXCR3 (TNR3-). The receptors were gathered from a human donor in good health. Some clones in this sample may be carry-over from other donors' samples.

The chain is built from TRBV3-1 and TRBJ2-7; absent DNA, TCRdb's TRBD2 call cannot be checked. The CDR3 is 17 amino acids. Germline V gene sequence: CDR1 LGHDT, CDR2 YNNKEL (reference sequence). CDR3 amino acids: CASSQGPLAGETYEQYF.

The chain employs TRBV7-9 and TRBJ1-1; TCRdb designates TRBD1, a call that cannot be tested without DNA. The CDR3 runs 13 residues. Germline-derived CDR1 and CDR2 are SEHNR and FQNEAQ (reference sequence). CDR3 sequence reads: CASSPPGVPEAFF.

The V and J genes are TRBV27 and TRBJ2-5. The CDR3 extends over 12 amino acids. Germline CDR1 is MNHEY and CDR2 is SMNVEV (reference sequence). CDR3 in amino acids: CASSLYGETQYF.

This clonotype counts as medium-sized by frequency. The CDR3 loop is CASSQEQGVPEAFF. The chain is built from TRBV4-3 and TRBJ1-1; as DNA is missing, the TRBD1 call by TCRdb cannot be tested. Germline values: CDR1 LGHNA, CDR2 YSLEER. The CDR3 totals 14 residues.

CDR3 residues: CASSLAQMNTEAFF. The chain is built from TRBV7-8 and TRBJ1-1. The CDR3 has 14 amino acids. The germline V gene encodes CDR1 SGHVS and CDR2 FQNEAQ.

CDR3 in amino acids: CASRPGRQISYEQYF. The rearrangement uses TRBV12-3 or TRBV12-4 and TRBJ2-7; TCRdb's D call of TRBD1 is untestable without DNA. The CDR3 loop spans 15 amino acids.